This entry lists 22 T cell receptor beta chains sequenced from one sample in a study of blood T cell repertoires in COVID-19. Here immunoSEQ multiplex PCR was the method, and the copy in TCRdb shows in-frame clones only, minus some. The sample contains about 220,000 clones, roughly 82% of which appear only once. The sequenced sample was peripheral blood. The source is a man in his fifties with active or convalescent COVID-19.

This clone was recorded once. Here the CDR3 DNA reads TGCGCCAGCAGCTCAGCCGGGACAGGACTGGAAAAACTGTTTTTT. Protein: CASSSAGTGLEKLFF. This sequence joins TRBV5-1 and TRBJ1-4, with 8 bases aligning to TRBD1. The CDR3 is made up of 15 amino acids. The trim removed 3 bases at V and 8 bases at J, leaving 9 bases unmatched. Germline V CDR1 and CDR2: SGHRS, YFSETQ.

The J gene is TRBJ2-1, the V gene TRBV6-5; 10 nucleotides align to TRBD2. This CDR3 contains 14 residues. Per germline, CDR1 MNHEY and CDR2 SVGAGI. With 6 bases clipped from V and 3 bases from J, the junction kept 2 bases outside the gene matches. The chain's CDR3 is CASSLAGGYNEQFF. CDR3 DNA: TGTGCCAGCAGCTTAGCGGGAGGCTACAATGAGCAGTTCTTC.

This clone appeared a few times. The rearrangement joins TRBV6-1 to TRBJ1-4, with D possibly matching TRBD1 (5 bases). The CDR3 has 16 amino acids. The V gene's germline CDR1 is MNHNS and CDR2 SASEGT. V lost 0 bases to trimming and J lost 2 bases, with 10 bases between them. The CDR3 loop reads CASSEALPGTNEKLFF. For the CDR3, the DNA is TGTGCCAGCAGTGAAGCGCTTCCAGGGACTAATGAAAAACTGTTTTTT.

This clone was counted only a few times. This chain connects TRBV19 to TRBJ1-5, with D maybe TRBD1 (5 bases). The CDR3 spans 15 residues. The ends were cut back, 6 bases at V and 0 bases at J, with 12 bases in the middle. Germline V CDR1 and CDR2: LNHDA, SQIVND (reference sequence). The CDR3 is CASSPGFNSNQPQHF. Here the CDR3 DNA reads TGTGCCAGTAGCCCAGGGTTCAATAGCAATCAGCCCCAGCATTTT.

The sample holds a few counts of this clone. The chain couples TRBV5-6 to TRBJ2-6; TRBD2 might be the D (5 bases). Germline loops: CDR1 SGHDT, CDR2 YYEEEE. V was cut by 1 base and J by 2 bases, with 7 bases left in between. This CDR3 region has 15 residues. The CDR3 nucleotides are TGTGCCAGCAGCTTGCTAGCCCCTGGGGCCAACGTCCTGACTTTC. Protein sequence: CASSLLAPGANVLTF.

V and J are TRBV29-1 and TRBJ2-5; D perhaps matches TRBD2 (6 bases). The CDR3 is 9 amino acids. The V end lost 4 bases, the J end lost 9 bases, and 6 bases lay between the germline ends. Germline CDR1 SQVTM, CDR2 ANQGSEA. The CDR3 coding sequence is TGCAGCGTTGGGGAGGCCCAGTACTTC. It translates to CSVGEAQYF. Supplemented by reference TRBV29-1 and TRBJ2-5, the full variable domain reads SAVISQKPSRDICQRGTSLTIQCQVDSQVTMMFWYRQQPGQSLTLIATANQGSEATYESGFVIDKFPISRPNLTFSTLTVSNMSPEDSSIYLCSVGEAQYFGPGTRLLVL.

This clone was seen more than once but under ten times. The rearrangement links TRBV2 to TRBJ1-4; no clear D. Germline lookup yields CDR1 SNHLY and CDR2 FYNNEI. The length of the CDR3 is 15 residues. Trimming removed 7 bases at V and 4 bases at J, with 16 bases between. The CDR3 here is CASIDRTGINEKLFF. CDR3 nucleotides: TGTGCCAGCATAGACCGGACGGGAATTAATGAAAAACTGTTTTTT.

The CDR3 DNA follows: TGTGCCAGCAGTTATTCGGACTACACTGAAGCTTTCTTT. Residues: CASSYSDYTEAFF. J is TRBJ1-1 and V is TRBV6-5; no definite D call. Germline V gives CDR1 MNHEY, CDR2 SVGAGI. The germline V and J ends were trimmed by 3 bases and 3 bases, with 8 bases remaining between them. The CDR3 has 13 residues.

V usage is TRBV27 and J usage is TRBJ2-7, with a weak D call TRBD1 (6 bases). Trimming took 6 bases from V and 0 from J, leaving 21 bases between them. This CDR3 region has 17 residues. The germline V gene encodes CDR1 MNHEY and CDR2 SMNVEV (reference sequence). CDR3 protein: CASSPASGQPSSYEQYV. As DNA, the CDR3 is TGTGCCAGCAGCCCCGCATCAGGACAGCCAAGCTCCTACGAGCAGTACGTC.

This CDR3 reads CASSPGTDDNEQFF. CDR3 DNA: TGTGCCAGCAGCCCCGGGACAGACGACAATGAGCAGTTCTTC. The rearrangement joins TRBV5-4 to TRBJ2-1, with TRBD1 matching 7 bases. The germline V gene has CDR1 SGHNT and CDR2 YYREEE (reference sequence). Losses at the gene ends were 4 bases for V and 5 bases for J; bases not matched to a gene: 6. The CDR3 is made up of 14 amino acids.

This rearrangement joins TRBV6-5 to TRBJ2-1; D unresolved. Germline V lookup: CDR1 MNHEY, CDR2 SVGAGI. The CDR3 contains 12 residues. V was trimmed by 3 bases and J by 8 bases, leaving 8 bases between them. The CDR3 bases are TGTGCCAGCAGTTATGGAGCCGATGAGCAGTTCTTC. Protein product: CASSYGADEQFF.

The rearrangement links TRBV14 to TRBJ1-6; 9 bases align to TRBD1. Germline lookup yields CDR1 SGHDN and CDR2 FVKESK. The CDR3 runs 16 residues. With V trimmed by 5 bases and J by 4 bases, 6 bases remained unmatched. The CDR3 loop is CASSSRDRAYNSPLHF. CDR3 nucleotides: TGTGCCAGCAGCTCCCGGGACAGGGCATATAATTCACCCCTCCACTTT.

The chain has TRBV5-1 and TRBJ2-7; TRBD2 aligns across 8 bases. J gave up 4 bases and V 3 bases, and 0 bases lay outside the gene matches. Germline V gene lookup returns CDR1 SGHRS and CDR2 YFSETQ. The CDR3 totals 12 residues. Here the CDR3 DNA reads TGCGCCAGCAGCTCGGGGGGGTACGAGCAGTACTTC. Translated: CASSSGGYEQYF.

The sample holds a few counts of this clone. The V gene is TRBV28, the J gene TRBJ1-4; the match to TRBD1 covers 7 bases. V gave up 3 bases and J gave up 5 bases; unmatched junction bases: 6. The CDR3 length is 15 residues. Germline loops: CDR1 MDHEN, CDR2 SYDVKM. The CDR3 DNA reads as TGTGCCAGCAGTTTTCACAGGGGACAGAATGAAAAACTGTTTTTT. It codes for CASSFHRGQNEKLFF.

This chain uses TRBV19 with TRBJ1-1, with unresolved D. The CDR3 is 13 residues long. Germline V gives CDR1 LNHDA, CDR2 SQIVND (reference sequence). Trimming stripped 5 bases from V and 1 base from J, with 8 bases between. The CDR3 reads CASSPRGNTEAFF. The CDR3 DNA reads TGTGCCAGTAGTCCACGGGGGAACACTGAAGCTTTCTTT.

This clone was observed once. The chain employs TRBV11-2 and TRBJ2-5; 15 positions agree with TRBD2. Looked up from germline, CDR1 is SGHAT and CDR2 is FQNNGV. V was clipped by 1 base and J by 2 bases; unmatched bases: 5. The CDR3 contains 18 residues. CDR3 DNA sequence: TGTGCCAGCAGCTTAGGGGGACTAGCGGGGGGCTCACAAGAGACCCAGTACTTC. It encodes CASSLGGLAGGSQETQYF.

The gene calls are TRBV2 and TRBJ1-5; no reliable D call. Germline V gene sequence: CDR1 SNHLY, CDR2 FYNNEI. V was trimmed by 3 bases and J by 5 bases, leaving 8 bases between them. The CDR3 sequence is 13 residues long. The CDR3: CASSESTHQPQHF. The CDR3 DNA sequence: TGTGCCAGCAGTGAGAGCACGCATCAGCCCCAGCATTTT. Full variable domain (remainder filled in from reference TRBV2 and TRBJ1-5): EPEVTQTPSHQVTQMGQEVILRCVPISNHLYFYWYRQILGQKVEFLVSFYNNEISEKSEIFDDQFSVERPDGSNFTLKIRSTKLEDSAMYFCASSESTHQPQHFGDGTRLSIL.

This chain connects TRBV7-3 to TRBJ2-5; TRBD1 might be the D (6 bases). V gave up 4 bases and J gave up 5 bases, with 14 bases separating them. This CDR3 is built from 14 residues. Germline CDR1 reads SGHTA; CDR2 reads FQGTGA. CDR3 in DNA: TGTGCCAGCAGCTCCGGACAGCCTGGGGAGACCCAGTACTTC. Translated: CASSSGQPGETQYF.

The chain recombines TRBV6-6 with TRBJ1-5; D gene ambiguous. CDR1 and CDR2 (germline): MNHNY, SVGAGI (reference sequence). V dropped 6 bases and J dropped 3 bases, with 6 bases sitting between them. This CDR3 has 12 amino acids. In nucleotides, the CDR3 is TGTGCCAGCAGCCAGTACAATCAGCCCCAGCATTTT. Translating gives CASSQYNQPQHF.

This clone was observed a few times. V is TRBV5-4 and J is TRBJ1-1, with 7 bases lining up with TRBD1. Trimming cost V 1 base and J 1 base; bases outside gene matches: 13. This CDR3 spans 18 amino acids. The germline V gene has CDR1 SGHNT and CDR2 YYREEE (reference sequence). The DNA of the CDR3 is TGTGCCAGCAGCTTGTCCGGCCACCCTACAGGGGAGAACACTGAAGCTTTCTTT. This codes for CASSLSGHPTGENTEAFF.

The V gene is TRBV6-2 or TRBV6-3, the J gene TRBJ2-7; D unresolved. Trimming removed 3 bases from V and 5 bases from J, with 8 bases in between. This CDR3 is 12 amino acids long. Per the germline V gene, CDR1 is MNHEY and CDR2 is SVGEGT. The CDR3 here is CASSYTVNEQYF. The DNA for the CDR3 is TGTGCCAGCAGTTATACAGTCAACGAGCAGTACTTC.

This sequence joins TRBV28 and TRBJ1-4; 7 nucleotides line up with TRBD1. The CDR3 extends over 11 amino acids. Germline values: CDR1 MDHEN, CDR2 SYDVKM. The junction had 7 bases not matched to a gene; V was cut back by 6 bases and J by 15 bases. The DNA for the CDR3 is TGTGCCAGCAGCCTAGGACAGGATTTGTTTTTT. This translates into CASSLGQDLFF.